The 12 T cell receptor beta chains reported below all come from one sample, sequenced in a study of blood T cell repertoires in COVID-19. Generated by immunoSEQ multiplex PCR, the TCRdb table keeps only in-frame clones and is missing some. The sample lists about 160,000 clones, 80% to 90% occurring once. The sequenced material came from peripheral blood. These TCRs come from a man between 70 and 80 years old with acute or convalescent COVID-19.

The rearrangement joins TRBV19 to TRBJ1-1; the D is unclear. V was shortened by 5 bases and J by 0 bases, with 16 bases between the two germline ends. Germline CDR1 is LNHDA and CDR2 is SQIVND (reference sequence). The length of the CDR3 is 16 residues. CDR3 DNA: TGTGCCAGTAGTTCTGGTACTTTCATCATGAACACTGAAGCTTTCTTT. Its protein product is CASSSGTFIMNTEAFF.

J is TRBJ2-1 and V is TRBV3-1 (or the pseudogene TRBV3-2); TRBD2 agrees at 13 bases. The V gene's germline CDR1 is LGHDT and CDR2 YNNKEL (reference sequence). The ends lost 0 bases at V and 10 bases at J; junction bases unmatched: 3. The CDR3 has 15 residues. CDR3 amino acids: CASSQDLTSGREQFF. In nucleotides, the CDR3 is TGTGCCAGCAGCCAAGATTTGACTAGCGGGAGGGAGCAGTTCTTC.

The V and J genes are TRBV7-6 and TRBJ2-1, with 8 bases fitting TRBD2. The length of the CDR3 is 17 residues. Germline V gene lookup returns CDR1 SGHVS and CDR2 FNYEAQ. V dropped 1 base and J dropped 0; count of bases not matched to a gene: 5. The DNA of the CDR3 is TGTGCCAGCAGCTTAGGGAGCGGGAGCAGCTCCTACAATGAGCAGTTCTTC. It codes for CASSLGSGSSSYNEQFF.

V is TRBV7-2 and J is TRBJ2-2, with D perhaps matching TRBD2 (5 bases). CDR3 length: 17 residues. Germline CDR1 reads SGHTA; CDR2 reads FQGNSA. V was trimmed by 2 bases and J by 2 bases, leaving 15 bases between them. CDR3 residues: CASSLNLVSANTGELFF. CDR3 nucleotides: TGTGCCAGCAGCTTAAACCTTGTTAGCGCAAACACCGGGGAGCTGTTTTTT.

The V gene is TRBV14, the J gene TRBJ1-4, with D unresolved. This CDR3 has 13 residues. Trimming shortened V by 0 bases and J by 5 bases, and 4 bases separated the two germline ends. Germline V CDR1 and CDR2: SGHDN, FVKESK. CDR3 residues: CASSQDRNEKLFF. The CDR3 region has the DNA TGTGCCAGCAGCCAAGACAGAAATGAAAAACTGTTTTTT.

This chain links TRBV5-8 with TRBJ2-6; 14 positions match TRBD2. Unmatched junction bases numbered 5, after V lost 4 bases and J lost 2 bases. The CDR3 is 18 residues long. Germline CDR1 is SGHTS and CDR2 is YDEGEE. In nucleotides, the CDR3 is TGTGCCAGCAGCCCTGGGACTAGCGGGAGAACTGGGGCCAACGTCCTGACTTTC. It codes for CASSPGTSGRTGANVLTF.

The chain joins TRBV29-1 to TRBJ2-5; perhaps TRBD2 as D (5 bases). V gave up 3 bases and J gave up 7 bases, with 12 bases separating them. Per germline, CDR1 SQVTM and CDR2 ANQGSEA. The CDR3 sequence is 12 residues long. The CDR3 reads CSVDMAEGTQYF. The CDR3 coding sequence is TGCAGCGTTGACATGGCCGAGGGGACCCAGTACTTC.

The chain has TRBV7-2 and TRBJ2-2; 11 positions match TRBD2. This CDR3 has 19 amino acids. Germline CDR1 reads SGHTA; CDR2 reads FQGNSA. V shed 5 bases and J 1 base; nucleotides not matched to a gene: 12. The CDR3 DNA sequence: TGTGCCAGCAGCGTAAACCTCCCCGGGACTAGCGGGAACACCGGGGAGCTGTTTTTT. This gives the protein CASSVNLPGTSGNTGELFF.

This chain joins TRBV9 and TRBJ2-7; 8 bases line up with TRBD2. Trimming took 0 bases from V and 4 from J; bases not matched to a gene: 6. This CDR3 has 15 residues. CDR1 and CDR2 (germline): SGDLS, YYNGEE. For the CDR3, the DNA is TGTGCCAGCAGCGTAGCTACTAGCGGAATTTACGAGCAGTACTTC. Its protein product is CASSVATSGIYEQYF.

The V call is TRBV7-9, the J call TRBJ2-1, with TRBD2 identical over 8 bases. Trimming took 2 bases from V and 14 from J; bases not matched to a gene: 11. This CDR3 spans 14 amino acids. Germline loops: CDR1 SEHNR, CDR2 FQNEAQ (reference sequence). The chain's CDR3 is CASSLRNGGASEFF. DNA for the CDR3: TGTGCCAGCAGCTTACGAAACGGGGGGGCGTCTGAGTTCTTC.

This clone was detected once. V usage is TRBV2 and J usage is TRBJ2-1, with D unresolved. The CDR3 has 14 amino acids. The germline gives CDR1 SNHLY, CDR2 FYNNEI. V was trimmed by 8 bases and J by 4 bases, leaving 15 bases between them. CDR3 DNA sequence: TGTGCCAGCCTCCGCGCGCAAAATTACAATGAGCAGTTCTTC. Protein product: CASLRAQNYNEQFF.

In DNA, the CDR3 is TGCGCCAGCAGCTTGTTGGCAGGGGTAATTGGTAATGAGCAGTTCTTC. The encoded protein is CASSLLAGVIGNEQFF. The chain uses TRBV5-1 and TRBJ2-1, with D maybe TRBD1 (6 bases). The CDR3 consists of 16 residues. Trimming pared 1 base from V and 7 bases from J, leaving 18 bases between. Germline CDR1 reads SGHRS; CDR2 reads YFSETQ.